Presented here are 20 T cell receptor beta chains from one specimen sequenced in a study of cytomegalovirus exposure and HLA in healthy donors. A multiplex PCR was run with 60 Vbeta primers and 13 Jbeta primers. Here immunoSEQ multiplex PCR was the method, and the copy in TCRdb shows in-frame clones only, minus some. Among fewer than 250,000 clones listed, about 86% were seen once. The sequencing sample was made of PBMCs. The receptors were sampled from a middle-aged man in good health and CMV-seropositive.

The chain couples TRBV19 to TRBJ1-4, with unresolved D. The CDR3 totals 16 residues. CDR1 is LNHDA, CDR2 SQIVND, per germline (reference sequence). Trimming shortened V by 3 bases and J by 1 base, and 12 bases separated the two germline ends. The CDR3: CASSMGWGETNEKLFF. The DNA of the CDR3 is TGTGCCAGTAGTATGGGATGGGGAGAAACTAATGAAAAACTGTTTTTT.

The chain carries TRBV5-1 and TRBJ1-1, with 8 bases that match TRBD1. The CDR3 is made up of 14 amino acids. Unmatched junction bases numbered 7, after V lost 5 bases and J lost 4 bases. CDR1 is SGHRS, CDR2 YFSETQ, per germline. The CDR3 loop reads CASSDQGASTEAFF. CDR3 coding DNA: TGCGCCAGCAGTGACCAGGGGGCGAGCACTGAAGCTTTCTTT.

A word on this clone: An end of the junction does not agree with germline; a read error may underlie this. The chain combines TRBV5-1 with TRBJ1-4; D not resolved. This CDR3 has 15 amino acids. Germline V gene data show CDR1 as SGHRS and CDR2 as YFSETQ. The CDR3, as DNA: TGCGCCGGCAGCTCCGCGGAAGCAACTAATGAAAAACTGTTTTTT. This codes for CAGSSAEATNEKLFF.

The chain has TRBV7-2 and TRBJ1-2, with unresolved D. The ends were cut back, 1 base at V and 0 bases at J, with 6 bases in the middle. This CDR3 is built from 14 residues. Germline CDR1 is SGHTA and CDR2 is FQGNSA. DNA of the CDR3: TGTGCCAGCAGCTTAGGTGTAGCTAACTATGGCTACACCTTC. Translated: CASSLGVANYGYTF.

The chain joins TRBV6-4 to TRBJ2-2, with 14 bases matching TRBD2. Looked up from germline, CDR1 is MRHNA and CDR2 is SNTAGT. V shed 2 bases, J shed 3 bases, and the junction held 8 bases outside the gene matches. This CDR3 comprises 19 residues. The CDR3 spells CASSDRIGLAGGDTGELFF. DNA for the CDR3: TGTGCCAGCAGTGACCGTATTGGACTAGCGGGAGGAGACACCGGGGAGCTGTTTTTT.

The chain recombines TRBV6-1 with TRBJ2-7, with TRBD1 matching 10 bases. The CDR3 has 14 residues. Germline V lookup: CDR1 MNHNS, CDR2 SASEGT. After removal of 5 bases from V and 6 bases from J, the junction contained 7 bases not matched to a gene. The CDR3 protein is CASSLYGTGVEQYF. The CDR3, as DNA: TGTGCCAGCAGTCTTTACGGGACAGGGGTCGAGCAGTACTTC.

A word on this clone: The identical CDR3 is also encoded by other nucleotide sequences in the sample. This chain uses TRBV11-2 with TRBJ2-7, with 10 bases that match TRBD2. The CDR3 runs to 15 residues. Trimming removed 4 bases from V and 0 bases from J; junction bases left unmatched: 3. Germline CDR1 SGHAT, CDR2 FQNNGV. CDR3 region: CASSSIAGGSYEQYF. The DNA of the CDR3 is TGTGCCAGCAGCTCAATAGCGGGGGGCTCCTACGAGCAGTACTTC.

In DNA form, the CDR3 reads TGCGCCAGCAGCCCGGAAACGGGACAGTTGGAGACCCAGTACTTC. As protein: CASSPETGQLETQYF. J is TRBJ2-5 and V is TRBV5-1; TRBD1 aligns across 7 bases. V lost 4 bases to trimming and J lost 5 bases; unmatched junction nucleotides: 11. Germline V CDR1 and CDR2: SGHRS, YFSETQ. The CDR3 totals 15 residues.

This clone was picked up a small number of times. The chain is built from TRBV7-9 and TRBJ2-7; 16 bases are shared with TRBD2. This CDR3 region has 16 residues. CDR1 is SEHNR, CDR2 FQNEAQ, per germline (reference sequence). The V and J ends lost 5 bases and 5 bases, in that order; junction bases with no gene match: 6. In DNA form, the CDR3 reads TGTGCCAGCAGCCCGGGACTAGCGGGAGGGTCTAACGAGCAGTACTTC. It specifies CASSPGLAGGSNEQYF.

The chain combines TRBV28 with TRBJ2-1, with 9 nucleotides matching TRBD2. The CDR3 has 17 residues. Germline CDR1 and CDR2: MDHEN and SYDVKM. Germline trimming cut 3 bases from V and 0 bases from J; bases unmatched to any gene: 6. CDR3 nucleotide sequence: TGTGCCAGCAGTTTCCCTAGCGGGGCTTTCTCCTACAATGAGCAGTTCTTC. Protein: CASSFPSGAFSYNEQFF. Based on the CDR3 plus reference TRBV28 and TRBJ2-1, the full variable domain is DVKVTQSSRYLVKRTGEKVFLECVQDMDHENMFWYRQDPGLGLRLIYFSYDVKMKEKGDIPEGYSVSREKKERFSLILESASTNQTSMYLCASSFPSGAFSYNEQFFGPGTRLTVL.

Note on this clone: This same CDR3 is encoded by further DNA sequences in the sample. The chain carries TRBV5-1 and TRBJ2-1; the D gene is possibly TRBD1 (6 bases). The CDR3 loop spans 15 amino acids. Germline assignment: CDR1 SGHRS and CDR2 YFSETQ. V lost 0 bases and J 2 bases, leaving 9 bases between the germline ends. The CDR3 here is CASSLEAGAYNEQFF. CDR3 nucleotides: TGCGCCAGCAGCTTGGAGGCAGGGGCCTACAATGAGCAGTTCTTC.

The chain employs TRBV29-1 and TRBJ2-6; D unresolved. With 6 bases removed from V and 0 bases from J, the gap between germline ends came to 12 bases. This CDR3 is 15 amino acids long. From germline, CDR1 is SQVTM and CDR2 ANQGSEA. The CDR3 DNA is TGCAGCGTGATGGTGTCAGGCTCTGGGGCCAACGTCCTGACTTTC. This translates into CSVMVSGSGANVLTF.

This chain links TRBV5-4 with TRBJ1-1, with 7 bases that match TRBD1. V gave up 4 bases and J gave up 4 bases; unmatched junction bases: 10. This CDR3 region has 15 residues. Germline V gene lookup returns CDR1 SGHNT and CDR2 YYREEE (reference sequence). This CDR3 is CASSPRQGELTEAFF. The CDR3 DNA reads TGTGCCAGCAGCCCCAGACAGGGTGAACTCACTGAAGCTTTCTTT. Using reference TRBV5-4 and TRBJ1-1 for the parts outside the CDR3, the full variable domain is ETGVTQSPTHLIKTRGQQVTLRCSSQSGHNTVSWYQQALGQGPQFIFQYYREEENGRGNFPPRFSGLQFPNYSSELNVNALELDDSALYLCASSPRQGELTEAFFGQGTRLTVV.

This clone has a handful of counts. The CDR3 nucleotides read TGTGCCAGCAGCCGCACCGGGACAGCGAACACCGGGGAGCTGTTTTTT. It encodes CASSRTGTANTGELFF. The V gene is TRBV5-4, the J gene TRBJ2-2; 7 nucleotides agree with TRBD1. This CDR3 has 16 residues. Trimming cost V 4 bases and J 0 bases; bases outside gene matches: 6. The germline CDR1 and CDR2 sequences are SGHNT and YYREEE (reference sequence).

This sequence joins TRBV29-1 and TRBJ1-4; D might be TRBD1 (6 bases). In germline, CDR1 is SQVTM, CDR2 ANQGSEA. V was clipped by 3 bases and J by 7 bases, with 12 bases between them. The CDR3 sequence is 13 residues long. The CDR3 DNA reads TGCAGCGTTGATCTGGGGGCAGGTGAAAAACTGTTTTTT. It translates to CSVDLGAGEKLFF.

The chain combines TRBV5-1 with TRBJ2-2, with D uncertain. The CDR3 totals 12 residues. V lost 1 base and J lost 6, with 4 bases in between. Germline loops: CDR1 SGHRS, CDR2 YFSETQ. The CDR3 sequence: CASSLFSGELFF. The DNA of the CDR3 is TGCGCCAGCAGCTTGTTCTCCGGGGAGCTGTTTTTT.

This sequence joins TRBV5-1 and TRBJ2-1, with 10 positions matching TRBD2. V lost 1 base, J lost 6 bases, and 7 bases stayed unmatched. CDR1 is SGHRS, CDR2 YFSETQ, per germline. The CDR3 is 16 residues long. Here the CDR3 reads CASSLSGLAGVNEQFF. The CDR3 bases are TGCGCCAGCAGCTTGTCGGGCCTAGCGGGAGTCAATGAGCAGTTCTTC.

This rearrangement joins TRBV30 to TRBJ2-7; TRBD2 agrees at 7 bases. Germline values: CDR1 GTSNPN, CDR2 SVGIG (reference sequence). J was trimmed by 6 bases and V by 3 bases; bases with no gene match: 11. The CDR3 contains 14 residues. The CDR3, as DNA: TGTGCCTGGAGAATCCCGGGAGGATCTAGCGAGCAGTACTTC. Protein product: CAWRIPGGSSEQYF. Variable domain in full (rest from reference TRBV30 and TRBJ2-7): SQTIHQWPATLVQPVGSPLSLECTVEGTSNPNLYWYRQAAGRGLQLLFYSVGIGQISSEVPQNLSASRPQDRQFILSSKKLLLSDSGFYLCAWRIPGGSSEQYFGPGTRLTVT.

The chain links TRBV5-5 to TRBJ2-1; 10 nucleotides line up with TRBD1. Germline V CDR1 and CDR2: SGHKS, YYEKEE (reference sequence). Trimming removed 4 bases from V and 6 bases from J; junction bases left unmatched: 7. The CDR3 spans 15 residues. In DNA, the CDR3 is TGTGCCAGCAGCATGGGACAGGGGTCTTTCAATGAGCAGTTCTTC. Translation gives CASSMGQGSFNEQFF.

The chain joins TRBV18 to TRBJ2-3; a weak D match, TRBD2 (5 bases). The CDR3 length is 14 residues. Trimming took 2 bases from V and 3 from J, leaving 9 bases between them. The germline gives CDR1 KGHSH, CDR2 LQKENI. The CDR3: CASSPEVATDTQYF. Here the CDR3 DNA reads TGTGCCAGCTCACCAGAGGTAGCGACAGATACGCAGTATTTT.